Below, 26 T cell receptor beta chains from the same sample are listed, as sequenced in a study of T-cell reconstitution after alpha-beta-depleted transplantation in children. The TCRbeta library incorporated unique molecular identifiers. TCRdb analysed the PCR reads with MiXCR anew, one entry per CDR3 protein. The sample lists over 85,000 distinct CDR3 sequences, 7% to 8% occurring once. The starting material was PBMCs, obtained before TCRalphabeta/CD19-depleted stem cell transplant. The origin of the receptors is a boy aged 2 to 9 with acute lymphoblastic leukemia, due to receive a stem cell transplant.

A note on this clonotype: A read error may explain this, as a much larger clone is one base away. It is likely a read error, because the conserved phenylalanine at the end of the CDR3 is missing. DNA for the CDR3: TGTGCCAGCAGCTTAGATGGGACAGGGTATGGCTACACCTCC. Residues: CASSLDGTGYGYTS. The rearrangement links TRBV11-2 to TRBJ1-2, with 9 bases aligning to TRBD1. V shed 0 bases, J shed 5 bases, and the junction held 1 base outside the gene matches. CDR1 and CDR2 (germline): SGHAT, FQNNGV. The CDR3 length is 14 residues.

This clonotype was recorded a few times. The J gene is TRBJ2-3, the V gene TRBV11-2, with 9 bases that match TRBD1. Germline assignment: CDR1 SGHAT and CDR2 FQNNGV. Trimming at V came to 4 bases and at J to 5 bases, leaving 10 bases not matched to a gene. The CDR3 runs 16 residues. The CDR3 bases are TGTGCCAGCAGCTCCGGGGCGGACAGGGGCATAGATACGCAGTATTTT. This gives the protein CASSSGADRGIDTQYF.

The rearrangement joins TRBV4-3 to TRBJ2-7; the D gene could be TRBD1 or TRBD2 (5 bases each). CDR1 is LGHNA and CDR2 is YSLEER in the germline V gene. V lost 4 bases and J 3 bases, leaving 13 bases between the germline ends. The CDR3 is made up of 14 amino acids. This CDR3 is CASSLGREYYEQYF. The CDR3 region has the DNA TGCGCCAGCAGCCTTGGCAGGGAGTACTACGAGCAGTACTTC.

The sample holds many counts of this clonotype. The rearrangement joins TRBV7-9 to TRBJ2-6; no clear D. Trimming took 1 base from V and 0 from J, leaving 4 bases between them. Germline assignment: CDR1 SEHNR and CDR2 FQNEAQ (reference sequence). The CDR3 length is 15 residues. CDR3 coding DNA: TGTGCCAGCAGCTTAGGACTCTCTGGGGCCAACGTCCTGACTTTC. Its translation is CASSLGLSGANVLTF.

This clonotype was found a few times. The genes are TRBV6-5 and TRBJ2-1; 14 nucleotides line up with TRBD2. Germline CDR1 reads MNHEY; CDR2 reads SVGAGI. The CDR3 runs to 15 residues. Trimming took 2 bases from V and 8 from J; bases not matched to a gene: 2. The DNA of the CDR3 is TGTGCCAGCAGTTACGGACTAGCGGGGGGTGATGAGCAGTTCTTC. Translation: CASSYGLAGGDEQFF.

Turning to this clonotype: A much larger clone sits a single nucleotide away, making a read error possible. This chain connects TRBV12-3 or TRBV12-4 to TRBJ2-3, with 9 positions matching TRBD2. The CDR3 runs 19 residues. The junction had 19 bases not matched to a gene; V was cut back by 8 bases and J by 1 base. CDR3 in amino acids: CASCGPLGRGGSGTDTQYF. The CDR3 coding sequence is TGTGCCAGCTGTGGCCCGTTGGGGCGGGGGGGCTCGGGCACAGATACGCAGTATTTT.

This clonotype appeared many times. The genes are TRBV12-3 or TRBV12-4 and TRBJ1-1; D is undetermined. The CDR3 covers 13 residues. V was cut by 4 bases and J by 2 bases, with 8 bases left in between. Here the CDR3 DNA reads TGTGCCAGCAGTTCGCCCATAAACACTGAAGCTTTCTTT. It yields the protein CASSSPINTEAFF.

This chain uses TRBV6-5 with TRBJ2-1; 11 nucleotides line up with TRBD1. Germline-derived CDR1 and CDR2 are MNHEY and SVGAGI. V lost 2 bases and J lost 8; bases outside the gene matches: 11. The CDR3 covers 17 residues. In nucleotides, the CDR3 is TGTGCCAGCAGTTACCAGAGCCGATGGACAGGGGGCGATGAGCAGTTCTTC. This encodes CASSYQSRWTGGDEQFF.

There are a few counts of this clonotype. The chain has TRBV4-3 and TRBJ1-1; tentative D call: TRBD1 (5 bases). The CDR3 extends over 15 amino acids. Trimming left V 4 bases short and J 1 base short, with 13 bases between. Germline V gene sequence: CDR1 LGHNA, CDR2 YSLEER. The CDR3 region is CASSPKAGGNTEAFF. In DNA form, the CDR3 reads TGCGCCAGCAGCCCCAAGGCGGGGGGGAACACTGAAGCTTTCTTT.

This clonotype was recorded at least ten times. The gene calls are TRBV12-3 or TRBV12-4 and TRBJ2-2; 7 bases match TRBD1. The CDR3 is made up of 15 amino acids. V trimming: 4 bases; J trimming: 1 base; junction bases outside the gene matches: 3. The CDR3 here is CASSSTGRNTGELFF. CDR3 DNA sequence: TGTGCCAGCAGTTCGACAGGGCGGAACACCGGGGAGCTGTTTTTT.

The chain carries TRBV7-1 and TRBJ1-1; 9 bases match TRBD1. TRBV7-1 is recorded as an ORF, its role being uncertain. The CDR3 contains 14 residues. V was clipped by 5 bases and J by 8 bases; unmatched bases: 9. CDR3 DNA sequence: TGTGCCAGCAGCACCACCCCCGGGACAGGGGAAGCTTTCTTT. Its translation is CASSTTPGTGEAFF.

This clonotype was counted at least ten times. The rearrangement joins TRBV15 to TRBJ2-7; TRBD1 matches at 9 bases. Looked up from germline, CDR1 is LNHNV and CDR2 is YYDKDF (reference sequence). The CDR3 extends over 16 amino acids. Losses at the gene ends were 5 bases for V and 5 bases for J; bases not matched to a gene: 13. This CDR3 reads CATSRTSGTGSDEQYF. CDR3 nucleotides: TGTGCCACCAGCCGGACGTCCGGGACAGGGAGCGACGAGCAGTACTTC.

This clonotype was found many times. One end of the junction varies from germline; a read error may be responsible. The V call is TRBV11-2, the J call TRBJ2-4; no clear D gene. Per germline, CDR1 SGHAT and CDR2 FQNNGV. The CDR3 runs 15 residues. The CDR3 reads CASSQPALAENIQYF. For the CDR3, the DNA is TGTGCCAGCAGTCAACCCGCATTAGCCGAAAACATTCAGTACTTC.

This clonotype was counted a few times. The chain recombines TRBV2 with TRBJ2-5; D uncertain. CDR3 size: 13 residues. Trimming stripped 4 bases from V and 5 bases from J, with 11 bases between. Germline lookup yields CDR1 SNHLY and CDR2 FYNNEI. The CDR3 is CASSVSVVETQYF. The CDR3 coding sequence is TGTGCCAGCAGTGTTTCAGTAGTTGAGACCCAGTACTTC.

Many counts were recorded for this clonotype. The J gene is TRBJ2-7, the V gene TRBV7-9; TRBD2 aligns across 9 bases. This CDR3 has 15 residues. Germline V CDR1 and CDR2: SEHNR, FQNEAQ (reference sequence). V lost 0 bases, J lost 2 bases, and 2 bases stayed unmatched. DNA for the CDR3: TGTGCCAGCAGCTTAGCGGGCGGGGGGGCCTACGAGCAGTACTTC. Its protein is CASSLAGGGAYEQYF.

CDR3 loop: CASSYSGGGLEKLFF. CDR3 DNA sequence: TGTGCCAGCAGTTACTCGGGAGGCGGTCTTGAAAAACTGTTTTTT. The chain links TRBV6-5 to TRBJ1-4; D gene unclear. Trimming shortened V by 0 bases and J by 7 bases, and 12 bases separated the two germline ends. Per germline, CDR1 MNHEY and CDR2 SVGAGI. CDR3 length equals 15 residues.

This clonotype was seen ten or more times. The rearrangement links TRBV5-6 to TRBJ1-2; D gene uncertain. V lost 2 bases to trimming and J lost 4 bases, with 15 bases between them. This CDR3 comprises 15 residues. In germline, CDR1 is SGHDT, CDR2 YYEEEE. Here the CDR3 reads CASSLEKWVSYGYTF. The CDR3 DNA reads TGTGCCAGCAGCTTAGAGAAGTGGGTTTCCTATGGCTACACCTTC.

At least ten counts were recorded for this clonotype. This rearrangement joins TRBV4-1 to TRBJ2-7; 8 bases are a match to TRBD2. This CDR3 has 15 amino acids. Losses at the gene ends were 3 bases for V and 2 bases for J; bases not matched to a gene: 6. CDR1 is MGHRA, CDR2 YSYEKL, per germline. The CDR3 DNA follows: TGCGCCAGCAGCCATTGGACTAGCAGAGCCTACGAGCAGTACTTC. It specifies CASSHWTSRAYEQYF.

This clonotype was observed many times. CDR3 loop: CASSEGHSNTGELFF. CDR3 nucleotides: TGCGCCAGCAGCGAGGGACACTCAAACACCGGGGAGCTGTTTTTT. This chain joins TRBV5-1 and TRBJ2-2; a weak D match, TRBD1 (6 bases). V lost 4 bases to trimming and J lost 2 bases, with 12 bases between them. CDR3 size: 15 residues. Looked up from germline, CDR1 is SGHRS and CDR2 is YFSETQ.

This clonotype was detected many times. One end of the junction does not line up with germline, which may come from a read error. The CDR3 spells CASSVGDRVKNEQFF. CDR3 DNA sequence: TGTGCTAGCAGCGTGGGCGACAGGGTGAAGAATGAGCAGTTCTTC. The gene calls are TRBV7-7 and TRBJ2-1; the match to TRBD1 covers 7 bases. Germline loops: CDR1 SSHAT, CDR2 FNYEAQ (reference sequence). The CDR3 length is 15 residues.

Many counts were recorded for this clonotype. The CDR3 sequence: CASSLAYSSSYNEQFF. In nucleotides, the CDR3 is TGTGCCAGCAGCTTAGCATATTCGAGCTCCTACAATGAGCAGTTCTTC. V and J are TRBV7-2 and TRBJ2-1; no clear D gene. V was shortened by 0 bases and J by 0 bases, with 9 bases between the two germline ends. Per the germline V gene, CDR1 is SGHTA and CDR2 is FQGNSA. The CDR3 sequence is 16 residues long. The full variable domain, its missing parts supplied by reference TRBV7-2 and TRBJ2-1, is GAGVSQSPSNKVTEKGKDVELRCDPISGHTALYWYRQSLGQGLEFLIYFQGNSAPDKSGLPSDRFSAERTGGSVSTLTIQRTQQEDSAVYLCASSLAYSSSYNEQFFGPGTRLTVL.

This clonotype was picked up a small number of times. The chain combines TRBV4-3 with TRBJ2-7; 8 bases are shared with TRBD1. This CDR3 region has 13 residues. Germline CDR1 reads LGHNA; CDR2 reads YSLEER. J was trimmed by 3 bases and V by 10 bases; bases with no gene match: 8. This CDR3 is CATSPGQGYEQYF. The DNA for the CDR3 is TGCGCCACCTCCCCCGGACAGGGCTACGAGCAGTACTTC.

Many counts were recorded for this clonotype. The J gene is TRBJ1-5, the V gene TRBV29-1, with a possible D match to TRBD1 (6 bases). Trimming removed 4 bases from V and 2 bases from J, with 6 bases in between. Germline-derived CDR1 and CDR2 are SQVTM and ANQGSEA. The CDR3 has 12 residues. The CDR3 DNA reads as TGCAGCGTTGGACAGGGCAATCAGCCCCAGCATTTT. Amino acids: CSVGQGNQPQHF.

This clonotype was seen many times. The gene calls are TRBV5-6 and TRBJ2-1; a weak D match, TRBD1 (6 bases). V lost 4 bases, J lost 4 bases, and 9 bases lay in between. Germline V gives CDR1 SGHDT, CDR2 YYEEEE. The CDR3 length is 13 residues. CDR3: CASSLRGYNEQFF. CDR3 sequence (DNA): TGTGCCAGCAGCCTCAGGGGATACAATGAGCAGTTCTTC.

This sequence joins TRBV2 and TRBJ2-3, with D tentatively TRBD1 (6 bases). The CDR3 loop spans 17 amino acids. Germline V lookup: CDR1 SNHLY, CDR2 FYNNEI. Trimming stripped 3 bases from V and 4 bases from J, with 20 bases between. The CDR3 DNA is TGTGCCAGCAGTGAGCTCCCGGATCAGGGGTATGCAGATACGCAGTATTTT. Protein sequence: CASSELPDQGYADTQYF.

This clonotype appeared a few times. The chain couples TRBV9 to TRBJ2-5; 7 nucleotides align to TRBD1. Per germline, CDR1 SGDLS and CDR2 YYNGEE. This CDR3 region has 15 residues. V lost 3 bases, J lost 4 bases, and 9 bases stayed unmatched. The CDR3: CASSGDSSEVETQYF. DNA for the CDR3: TGTGCCAGCAGCGGGGACAGTAGCGAAGTAGAGACCCAGTACTTC.